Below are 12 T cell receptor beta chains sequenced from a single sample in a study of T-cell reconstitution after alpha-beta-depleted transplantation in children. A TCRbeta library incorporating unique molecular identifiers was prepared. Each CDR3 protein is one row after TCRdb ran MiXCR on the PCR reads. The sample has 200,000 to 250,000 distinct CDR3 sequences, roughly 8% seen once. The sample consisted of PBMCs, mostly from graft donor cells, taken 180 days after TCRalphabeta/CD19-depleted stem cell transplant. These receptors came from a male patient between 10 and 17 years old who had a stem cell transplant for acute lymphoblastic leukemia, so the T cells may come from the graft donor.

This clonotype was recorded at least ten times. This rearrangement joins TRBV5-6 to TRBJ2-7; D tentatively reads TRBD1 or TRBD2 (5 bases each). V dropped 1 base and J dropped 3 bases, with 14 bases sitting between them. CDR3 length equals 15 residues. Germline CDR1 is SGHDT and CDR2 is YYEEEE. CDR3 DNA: TGTGCCAGCAGCTTGCCCGGGACGTTTCACTACGAGCAGTACTTC. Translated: CASSLPGTFHYEQYF.

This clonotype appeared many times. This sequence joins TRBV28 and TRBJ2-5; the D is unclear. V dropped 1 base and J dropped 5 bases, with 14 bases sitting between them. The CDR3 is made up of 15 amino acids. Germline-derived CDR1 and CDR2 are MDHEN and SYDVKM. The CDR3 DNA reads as TGTGCCAGCAGTTTATTGCTGGGCAGCAGGGAGACCCAGTACTTC. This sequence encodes CASSLLLGSRETQYF.

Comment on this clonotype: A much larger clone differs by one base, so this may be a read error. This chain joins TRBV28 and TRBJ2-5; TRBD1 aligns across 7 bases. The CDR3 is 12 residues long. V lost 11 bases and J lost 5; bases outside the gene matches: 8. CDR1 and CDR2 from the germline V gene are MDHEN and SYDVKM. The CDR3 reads CAGMRGQETQYF. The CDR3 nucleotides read TGTGCCGGCATGAGGGGGCAGGAGACCCAGTACTTC.

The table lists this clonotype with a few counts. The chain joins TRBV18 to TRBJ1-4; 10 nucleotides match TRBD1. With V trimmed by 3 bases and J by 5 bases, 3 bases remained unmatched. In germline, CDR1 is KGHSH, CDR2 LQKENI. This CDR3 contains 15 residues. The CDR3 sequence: CASSPGTGANEKLFF. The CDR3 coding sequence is TGTGCCAGCTCACCTGGGACAGGGGCAAATGAAAAACTGTTTTTT.

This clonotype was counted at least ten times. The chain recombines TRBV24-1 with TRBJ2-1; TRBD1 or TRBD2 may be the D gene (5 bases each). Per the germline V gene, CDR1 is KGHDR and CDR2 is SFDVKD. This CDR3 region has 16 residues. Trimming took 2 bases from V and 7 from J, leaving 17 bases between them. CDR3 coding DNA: TGTGCCACCAGTGATTCCCGGGACCACCTACAAAATGAGCAGTTCTTC. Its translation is CATSDSRDHLQNEQFF.

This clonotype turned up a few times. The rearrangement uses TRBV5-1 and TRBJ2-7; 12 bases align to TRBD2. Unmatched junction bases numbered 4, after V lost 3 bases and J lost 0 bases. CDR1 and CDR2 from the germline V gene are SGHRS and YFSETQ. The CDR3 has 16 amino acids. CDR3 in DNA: TGCGCCAGCAGCTCAGGACTAGCGGGATACTCCTACGAGCAGTACTTC. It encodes CASSSGLAGYSYEQYF.

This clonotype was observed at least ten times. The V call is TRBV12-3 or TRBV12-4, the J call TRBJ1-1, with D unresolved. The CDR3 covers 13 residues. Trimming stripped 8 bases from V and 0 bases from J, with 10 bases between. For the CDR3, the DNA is TGTGCCAGCGGACGGGGTATGAACACTGAAGCTTTCTTT. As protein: CASGRGMNTEAFF.

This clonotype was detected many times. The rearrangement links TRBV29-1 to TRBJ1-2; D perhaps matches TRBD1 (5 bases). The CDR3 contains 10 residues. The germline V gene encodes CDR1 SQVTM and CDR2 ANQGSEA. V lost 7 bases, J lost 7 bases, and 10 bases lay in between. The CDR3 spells CSAVGAGYTF. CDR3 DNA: TGCAGCGCCGTAGGGGCTGGCTACACCTTC.

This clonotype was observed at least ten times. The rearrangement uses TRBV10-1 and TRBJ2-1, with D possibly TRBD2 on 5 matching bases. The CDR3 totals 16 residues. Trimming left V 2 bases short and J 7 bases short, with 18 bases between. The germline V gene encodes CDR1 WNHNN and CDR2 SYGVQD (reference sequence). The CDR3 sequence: CASSENRTPRGNEQFF. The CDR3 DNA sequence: TGCGCCAGCAGTGAGAACCGGACTCCCCGGGGTAATGAGCAGTTCTTC.

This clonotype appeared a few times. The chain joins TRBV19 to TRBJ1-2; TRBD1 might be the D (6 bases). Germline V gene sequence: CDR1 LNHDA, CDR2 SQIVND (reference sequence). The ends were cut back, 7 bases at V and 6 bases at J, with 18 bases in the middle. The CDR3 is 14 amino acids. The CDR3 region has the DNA TGTGCCAGTACCCAGGTGGGGGCCAGTAATGGCTACACCTTC. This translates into CASTQVGASNGYTF.

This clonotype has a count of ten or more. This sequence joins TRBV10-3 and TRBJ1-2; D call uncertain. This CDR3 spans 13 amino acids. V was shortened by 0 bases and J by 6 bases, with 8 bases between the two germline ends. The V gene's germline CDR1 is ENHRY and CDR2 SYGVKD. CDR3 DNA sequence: TGTGCCATCAGTGAGTCTGGGAGGGATGGCTACACCTTC. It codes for CAISESGRDGYTF.

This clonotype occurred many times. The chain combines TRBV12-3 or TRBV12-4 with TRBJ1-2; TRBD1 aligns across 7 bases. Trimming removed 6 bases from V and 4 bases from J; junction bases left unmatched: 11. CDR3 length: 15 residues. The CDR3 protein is CASSPVPGQTYGYTF. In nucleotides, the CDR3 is TGTGCCAGCAGCCCAGTCCCGGGACAGACCTATGGCTACACCTTC.